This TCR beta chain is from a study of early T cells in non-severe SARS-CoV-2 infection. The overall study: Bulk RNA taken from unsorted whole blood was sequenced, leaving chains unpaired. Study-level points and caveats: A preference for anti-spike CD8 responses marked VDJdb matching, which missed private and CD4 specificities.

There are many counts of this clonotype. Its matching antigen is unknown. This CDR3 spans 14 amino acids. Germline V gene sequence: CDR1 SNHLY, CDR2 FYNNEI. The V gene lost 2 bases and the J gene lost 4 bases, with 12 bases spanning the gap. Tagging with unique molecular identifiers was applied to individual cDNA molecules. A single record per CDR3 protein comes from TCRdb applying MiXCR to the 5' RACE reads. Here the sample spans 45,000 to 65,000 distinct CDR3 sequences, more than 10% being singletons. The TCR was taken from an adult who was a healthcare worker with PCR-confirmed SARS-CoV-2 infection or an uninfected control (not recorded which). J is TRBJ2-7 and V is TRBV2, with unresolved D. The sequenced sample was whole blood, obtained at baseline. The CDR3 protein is CASSERLVTYEQYF. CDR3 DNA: TGTGCCAGCAGTGAACGGCTAGTTACTTACGAGCAGTACTTC.